A single sample is the source of the 28 T cell receptor beta chains below, sequenced in a study of T cell responses to AZD1222 COVID-19 vaccine. Only in-frame clones appear in the TCRdb table, and some are missing; sequencing was by immunoSEQ multiplex PCR. Of 200,000 or so clones in the sample, 90% to 95% were seen once. The sample in question was peripheral blood, obtained 28 days after the second AZD1222 dose. These receptors all come from an adult who received the AZD1222 COVID-19 vaccine.

The gene calls are TRBV6-5 and TRBJ2-5; 9 nucleotides match TRBD1. The CDR3 totals 14 residues. V shed 4 bases, J shed 3 bases, and the junction held 3 bases outside the gene matches. Germline CDR1 reads MNHEY; CDR2 reads SVGAGI. The CDR3 nucleotides read TGTGCCAGCAGTTCCCGGACAGGGGAAGAGACCCAGTACTTC. Protein sequence: CASSSRTGEETQYF.

The chain joins TRBV6-5 to TRBJ1-2; D uncertain. Deletions cut 6 bases from V and 1 base from J, with 3 bases between. The CDR3 is 11 residues long. The germline V gene encodes CDR1 MNHEY and CDR2 SVGAGI. CDR3 protein: CASRGNYGYTF. The CDR3 DNA is TGTGCCAGCAGGGGTAACTATGGCTACACCTTC.

The chain recombines TRBV3-1 (or the pseudogene TRBV3-2) with TRBJ2-3; D perhaps matches TRBD2 (6 bases). The CDR3 has 15 residues. Germline values: CDR1 LGHDT, CDR2 YNNKEL (reference sequence). Deletions cut 4 bases from V and 5 bases from J, with 16 bases between. Here the CDR3 reads CASSRRDGGRDTQYF. In DNA form, the CDR3 reads TGTGCCAGCAGCCGGAGGGACGGCGGTAGAGATACGCAGTATTTT.

This clone was detected only a few times. J is TRBJ1-6 and V is TRBV19; no definite D call. Per germline, CDR1 LNHDA and CDR2 SQIVND (reference sequence). This CDR3 region has 20 residues. The V end lost 4 bases, the J end lost 0 bases, and 22 bases lay between the germline ends. CDR3 region: CASSTKSGSYDSSYNSPLHF. In DNA, the CDR3 is TGTGCCAGTAGTACCAAGAGCGGTAGTTATGATAGCTCCTATAATTCACCCCTCCACTTT. The whole variable domain, filled in from reference TRBV19 and TRBJ1-6, reads DGGITQSPKYLFRKEGQNVTLSCEQNLNHDAMYWYRQDPGQGLRLIYYSQIVNDFQKGDIAEGYSVSREKKESFPLTVTSAQKNPTAFYLCASSTKSGSYDSSYNSPLHFGNGTRLTVT.

The chain joins TRBV7-9 to TRBJ1-5, with D possibly being TRBD1 (5 bases). CDR3 size: 15 residues. V gave up 5 bases and J gave up 4 bases, with 15 bases separating them. Germline V gives CDR1 SEHNR, CDR2 FQNEAQ (reference sequence). The CDR3 DNA reads TGTGCCAGCAGCGCCGGGACCGAGCGTAATCAGCCCCAGCATTTT. As protein: CASSAGTERNQPQHF.

J is TRBJ1-1 and V is TRBV2; D is uncertain. The germline CDR1 and CDR2 sequences are SNHLY and FYNNEI. The CDR3 has 15 residues. Trimming took 6 bases from V and 1 from J, leaving 15 bases between them. The CDR3 nucleotides read TGTGCCAGCAGGGCCGGACGCCAGGAGAACACTGAAGCTTTCTTT. Protein: CASRAGRQENTEAFF.

The chain's CDR3 is CASSLELTNEQFF. The CDR3 nucleotides read TGTGCCAGCAGCTTGGAACTAACTAATGAGCAGTTCTTC. This rearrangement joins TRBV5-6 to TRBJ2-1; D gene uncertain. The germline CDR1 and CDR2 sequences are SGHDT and YYEEEE. Trimming shortened V by 0 bases and J by 7 bases, and 8 bases separated the two germline ends. The CDR3 runs 13 residues.

The rearrangement uses TRBV19 and TRBJ2-7; the D is unclear. Trimming left V 3 bases short and J 5 bases short, with 5 bases between. The germline CDR1 and CDR2 sequences are LNHDA and SQIVND (reference sequence). The CDR3 sequence is 11 residues long. Here the CDR3 DNA reads TGTGCCAGTAGTATTTCGAACGAGCAGTACTTC. This gives the protein CASSISNEQYF.

This CDR3 is CASSLSSGGYTF. The CDR3 coding sequence is TGTGCCAGCAGTTTAAGTTCCGGCGGCTACACCTTC. The V call is TRBV12-3 or TRBV12-4, the J call TRBJ1-2; unclear D gene. Trimming shortened V by 2 bases and J by 8 bases, and 9 bases separated the two germline ends. The CDR3 is 12 amino acids.

This rearrangement joins TRBV19 to TRBJ1-5; the match to TRBD1 covers 8 bases. CDR3 length: 15 residues. Germline V gives CDR1 LNHDA, CDR2 SQIVND (reference sequence). The junction had 9 bases not matched to a gene; V was cut back by 5 bases and J by 6 bases. The CDR3 region is CASSSSGGGSQPQHF. CDR3 in DNA: TGTGCCAGTAGTTCTTCAGGGGGCGGTTCTCAGCCCCAGCATTTT.

The chain combines TRBV5-4 with TRBJ1-1; 8 bases align to TRBD1. J gave up 4 bases and V 0 bases, and 5 bases lay outside the gene matches. The CDR3 loop spans 15 amino acids. CDR1 SGHNT and CDR2 YYREEE come from the germline V gene (reference sequence). CDR3 protein: CASSLAGGQGTEAFF. In nucleotides, the CDR3 is TGTGCCAGCAGCTTGGCCGGAGGACAGGGCACTGAAGCTTTCTTT.

This clone was detected only once. This chain connects TRBV5-1 to TRBJ1-2; the match to TRBD1 covers 7 bases. CDR3 size: 15 residues. Germline CDR1 and CDR2: SGHRS and YFSETQ. J gave up 4 bases and V 2 bases, and 8 bases lay outside the gene matches. CDR3 DNA sequence: TGCGCCAGCAGCTTCCAGGGGGTCGGGAGCTATGGCTACACCTTC. This encodes CASSFQGVGSYGYTF.

The chain employs TRBV6-1 and TRBJ2-5; 7 bases fit TRBD2. The CDR3 sequence is 15 residues long. CDR1 MNHNS and CDR2 SASEGT come from the germline V gene. J gave up 5 bases and V 2 bases, and 8 bases lay outside the gene matches. The CDR3 DNA sequence: TGTGCCAGCAGTGAACGCGGGCGGGGGACGGAGACCCAGTACTTC. Residues: CASSERGRGTETQYF.

The genes are TRBV5-1 and TRBJ2-7; D remains ambiguous. Germline-derived CDR1 and CDR2 are SGHRS and YFSETQ. CDR3 length: 13 residues. Trimming shortened V by 0 bases and J by 2 bases, and 6 bases separated the two germline ends. The CDR3 here is CASSLAGTYEQYF. DNA of the CDR3: TGCGCCAGCAGCTTGGCTGGGACCTACGAGCAGTACTTC.

The V and J genes are TRBV3-1 (or the pseudogene TRBV3-2) and TRBJ1-2; no clear D. Germline assignment: CDR1 LGHDT and CDR2 YNNKEL (reference sequence). Trimming left V 3 bases short and J 1 base short, with 6 bases between. This CDR3 has 13 residues. CDR3 residues: CASSQGYNYGYTF. The CDR3 nucleotides read TGTGCCAGCAGCCAGGGGTATAACTATGGCTACACCTTC.

The CDR3 DNA sequence: TGCGCCAGCAGCTTGGGGACCATCAATGAGCAGTTCTTC. It encodes CASSLGTINEQFF. The J gene is TRBJ2-1, the V gene TRBV5-1; the D is unclear. Trimming removed 0 bases at V and 6 bases at J, with 7 bases between. Germline V gene sequence: CDR1 SGHRS, CDR2 YFSETQ. The CDR3 loop spans 13 amino acids.

This clone was detected only once. J is TRBJ2-5 and V is TRBV19; perhaps TRBD2 as D (6 bases). V lost 6 bases and J 5 bases, leaving 16 bases between the germline ends. The germline V gene encodes CDR1 LNHDA and CDR2 SQIVND (reference sequence). There are 14 residues in the CDR3. The chain's CDR3 is CASSLLSGGETQYF. CDR3 coding DNA: TGTGCCAGTAGCCTCCTGAGCGGAGGGGAGACCCAGTACTTC.

This clone is a singleton in its sample. The V and J genes are TRBV18 and TRBJ1-1; D is possibly TRBD1 (5 bases). Trimming pared 6 bases from V and 1 base from J, leaving 12 bases between. CDR3 length: 14 residues. CDR1 and CDR2 from the germline V gene are KGHSH and LQKENI. The CDR3 DNA sequence: TGTGCCAGCTCGAGCAGGGATCGGAACACTGAAGCTTTCTTT. Its protein is CASSSRDRNTEAFF.

This chain connects TRBV3-1 (or the pseudogene TRBV3-2) to TRBJ2-7, with 7 bases fitting TRBD1. Germline CDR1 is LGHDT and CDR2 is YNNKEL (reference sequence). V was pared by 8 bases and J by 2 bases, with 12 bases of the junction left unmatched. The CDR3 sequence is 15 residues long. The CDR3 DNA reads TGTGCCAGCGGACTCGACAGGGCGACCCCCTACGAGCAGTACTTC. It is translated as CASGLDRATPYEQYF.

V and J are TRBV4-2 and TRBJ2-1; weak D call: TRBD1 (5 bases). Looked up from germline, CDR1 is LGHNA and CDR2 is YNFKEQ. This CDR3 region has 16 residues. Trimming removed 1 base from V and 1 base from J, with 11 bases in between. The CDR3 sequence: CASSQGAGISYNEQFF. In nucleotides, the CDR3 is TGTGCCAGCAGCCAAGGAGCAGGGATTTCCTACAATGAGCAGTTCTTC.

The J gene is TRBJ1-5, the V gene TRBV2, with 8 bases that match TRBD1. The CDR3 has 14 amino acids. The germline gives CDR1 SNHLY, CDR2 FYNNEI. The junction had 2 bases not matched to a gene; V was cut back by 5 bases and J by 2 bases. The CDR3 sequence is CASSPGQGNQPQHF. The CDR3 DNA follows: TGTGCCAGCAGTCCGGGACAGGGCAATCAGCCCCAGCATTTT. Variable domain in full (rest from reference TRBV2 and TRBJ1-5): EPEVTQTPSHQVTQMGQEVILRCVPISNHLYFYWYRQILGQKVEFLVSFYNNEISEKSEIFDDQFSVERPDGSNFTLKIRSTKLEDSAMYFCASSPGQGNQPQHFGDGTRLSIL.

This chain links TRBV24-1 with TRBJ1-2, with D uncertain. CDR1 and CDR2 (germline): KGHDR, SFDVKD. V shed 3 bases and J shed 4 bases, with 11 bases lying between them. The CDR3 is 14 residues long. The CDR3 loop reads CATSDPGLGYGYTF. The CDR3 DNA sequence: TGTGCCACCAGTGATCCGGGGTTGGGCTATGGCTACACCTTC.

The V call is TRBV7-6, the J call TRBJ1-5, with a possible D match to TRBD1 (5 bases). The CDR3 consists of 14 residues. Trimming left V 4 bases short and J 4 bases short, with 11 bases between. Germline V lookup: CDR1 SGHVS, CDR2 FNYEAQ. This CDR3 reads CASSSGGENQPQHF. CDR3 in DNA: TGTGCCAGCAGCTCAGGAGGGGAAAATCAGCCCCAGCATTTT.

The chain links TRBV6-5 to TRBJ1-2; weak D call: TRBD1 (6 bases). V shed 8 bases and J shed 7 bases, with 23 bases lying between them. The germline V gene encodes CDR1 MNHEY and CDR2 SVGAGI. CDR3 length: 15 amino acids. The CDR3 bases are TGTGCCAGCGCCAAATCAGGCCGGACAGTAATTGGCTACACCTTC. Translated: CASAKSGRTVIGYTF.

The gene calls are TRBV3-1 (or the pseudogene TRBV3-2) and TRBJ1-1; D may be TRBD1 (5 bases). The CDR3 runs 14 residues. Germline loops: CDR1 LGHDT, CDR2 YNNKEL (reference sequence). Trimming left V 0 bases short and J 7 bases short, with 12 bases between. CDR3 in DNA: TGTGCCAGCAGCCAAGAGGGGGGGTCGGGTGAAGCTTTCTTT. The encoded protein is CASSQEGGSGEAFF.

CDR3: CSATTGTGYTF. The CDR3 DNA follows: TGCAGTGCTACTACAGGGACTGGCTACACCTTC. This chain uses TRBV20-1 with TRBJ1-2; a weak D match, TRBD1 (6 bases). This CDR3 is 11 amino acids long. Per germline, CDR1 DFQATT and CDR2 SNEGSKA (reference sequence). The ends were cut back, 4 bases at V and 7 bases at J, with 10 bases in the middle.

This clone was observed a single time. CDR3 sequence: CASSPGRTTTGELFF. For the CDR3, the DNA is TGCGCCAGCAGCCCTGGTCGGACTACAACCGGGGAGCTGTTTTTT. The chain carries TRBV5-1 and TRBJ2-2; maybe TRBD2 (6 bases). Trimming took off 4 bases at V and 5 bases at J, with 15 bases between the two ends. Looked up from germline, CDR1 is SGHRS and CDR2 is YFSETQ. The CDR3 has 15 residues.

CDR3 DNA: TGTGCCAGCAGCGAGAGTCGTGGGACAGGCCAAGAGACCCAGTACTTC. Translated, it gives CASSESRGTGQETQYF. This sequence joins TRBV7-3 and TRBJ2-5, with 8 nucleotides matching TRBD1. Trimming removed 5 bases from V and 1 base from J; junction bases left unmatched: 9. Germline V CDR1 and CDR2: SGHTA, FQGTGA. The CDR3 runs 16 residues.